One sample yielded the 13 T cell receptor beta chains listed below, sequenced in a study of T cells in Graves' hyperthyroidism and ophthalmopathy. TCR beta CDR3 regions were amplified from RNA transcripts. Researchers ran a first-round RT-PCR on the TCR CDR3 using the HTBI primer set. TCRdb reanalysed the multiplex PCR reads using MiXCR and keeps one entry per CDR3 protein. The sample includes around 600,000 distinct CDR3 sequences, approximately 42% seen only once; the top ten take more than 7%. Material for sequencing was peripheral blood or thyroid tissue (not recorded which). These receptor sequences come from an adult man with Graves' disease, either hyperthyroidism or ophthalmopathy (not recorded which).

As for this clonotype: A much larger clone differs by one base, so this may be a read error. V is TRBV11-2 and J is TRBJ1-1; no definite D call. CDR1 SGHAT and CDR2 FQNNGV come from the germline V gene. This CDR3 has 14 amino acids. DNA for the CDR3: TGTGCCAGAAGCTTCCCCTCGGGAGGCACTGAAGCTTTCTTT. It is translated as CARSFPSGGTEAFF.

This clonotype was counted a few times. J is TRBJ2-7 and V is TRBV7-9; D might be TRBD1 or TRBD2, each matching 5 bases. Germline loops: CDR1 SEHNR, CDR2 FQNEAQ (reference sequence). The CDR3 extends over 14 amino acids. V lost 4 bases, J lost 3 bases, and 13 bases lay in between. The DNA of the CDR3 is TGTGCCAGCAGCTCCGGGGACGGAATCTACGAGCAGTACTTC. This translates into CASSSGDGIYEQYF.

To note about this clonotype: The final CDR3 position lacks the conserved phenylalanine or tryptophan, pointing to a likely read error. The chain uses TRBV20-1 and TRBJ1-1; maybe TRBD1 (5 bases). Germline-derived CDR1 and CDR2 are DFQATT and SNEGSKA (reference sequence). The CDR3 runs 13 residues. Trimming shortened V by 6 bases and J by 3 bases, and 14 bases separated the two germline ends. For the CDR3, the DNA is TGCAGTGCCATTGAGCCCAGGGACACTGAAGCTTTCTCT. This encodes CSAIEPRDTEAFS.

In its sample, this clonotype was seen many times. V gene TRBV15 combines with J gene TRBJ1-5; D perhaps matches TRBD1 (5 bases). This CDR3 is 14 amino acids long. Trimming stripped 8 bases from V and 2 bases from J, with 13 bases between. Germline V CDR1 and CDR2: LNHNV, YYDKDF (reference sequence). The CDR3, as DNA: TGTGCCACCTGGGGCAGCGCAGGCAATCAGCCCCAGCATTTT. Protein: CATWGSAGNQPQHF.

This clonotype was detected only once. This chain connects TRBV10-3 to TRBJ2-7, with D maybe TRBD2 (6 bases). The CDR3 has 15 residues. The ends were cut back, 0 bases at V and 4 bases at J, with 13 bases in the middle. The germline CDR1 and CDR2 sequences are ENHRY and SYGVKD. CDR3 residues: CAISESEEGWYEQYF. The DNA for the CDR3 is TGTGCCATCAGTGAGTCCGAGGAGGGATGGTACGAGCAGTACTTC.

The CDR3 is CASSRPGLVYEQYF. CDR3 DNA sequence: TGTGCCAGCAGTCGCCCGGGACTAGTCTACGAGCAGTACTTC. The chain joins TRBV7-9 to TRBJ2-7; 8 bases match TRBD2. CDR3 size: 14 residues. After removal of 6 bases from V and 3 bases from J, the junction contained 7 bases not matched to a gene. Germline CDR1 is SEHNR and CDR2 is FQNEAQ (reference sequence).

Only a few counts were recorded for this clonotype. V gene TRBV20-1 combines with J gene TRBJ1-1, with 8 positions matching TRBD1. Germline CDR1 DFQATT, CDR2 SNEGSKA (reference sequence). This CDR3 spans 15 amino acids. V lost 6 bases, J lost 1 base, and 10 bases stayed unmatched. The CDR3 DNA follows: TGCAGTGCCGCCAGCCGGACAGGGTCGAACACTGAAGCTTTCTTT. Protein product: CSAASRTGSNTEAFF.

This clonotype was observed at least ten times. This chain links TRBV29-1 with TRBJ2-7, with 7 bases fitting TRBD1. The CDR3 is made up of 13 amino acids. Germline loops: CDR1 SQVTM, CDR2 ANQGSEA. With V trimmed by 7 bases and J by 7 bases, 13 bases remained unmatched. Here the CDR3 DNA reads TGCAGCGCTCGACAGGGTCAGAGGCGGGAGCAGTACTTC. This translates into CSARQGQRREQYF.

This chain uses TRBV7-9 with TRBJ1-6, with D unresolved. Deletions cut 2 bases from V and 1 base from J, with 6 bases between. This CDR3 region has 15 residues. Germline-derived CDR1 and CDR2 are SEHNR and FQNEAQ (reference sequence). In nucleotides, the CDR3 is TGTGCCAGCAGCTTAAGCGAATCCTATAATTCACCCCTCCACTTT. This gives the protein CASSLSESYNSPLHF. Supplemented by reference TRBV7-9 and TRBJ1-6, the full variable domain reads DTGVSQNPRHKITKRGQNVTFRCDPISEHNRLYWYRQTLGQGPEFLTYFQNEAQLEKSRLLSDRFSAERPKGSFSTLEIQRTEQGDSAMYLCASSLSESYNSPLHFGNGTRLTVT.

The CDR3 nucleotides are TGCAGCCATGGAACAGGAGTGGTCTCACCCCTCCACTTT. Residues: CSHGTGVVSPLHF. This rearrangement joins TRBV29-1 to TRBJ1-6, with a weak D call TRBD1 (5 bases). Trimming pared 8 bases from V and 10 bases from J, leaving 18 bases between. There are 13 residues in the CDR3. Germline values: CDR1 SQVTM, CDR2 ANQGSEA. Looking up the rest from reference TRBV29-1 and TRBJ1-6 gives the full variable domain: SAVISQKPSRDICQRGTSLTIQCQVDSQVTMMFWYRQQPGQSLTLIATANQGSEATYESGFVIDKFPISRPNLTFSTLTVSNMSPEDSSIYLCSHGTGVVSPLHFGNGTRLTVT.

This clonotype was counted many times. The V gene is TRBV20-1, the J gene TRBJ2-5, with 11 bases that match TRBD2. V lost 4 bases, J lost 3 bases, and 4 bases stayed unmatched. The germline CDR1 and CDR2 sequences are DFQATT and SNEGSKA (reference sequence). The CDR3 runs 14 residues. Written as DNA, the CDR3 is TGCAGTGCTACGGAGGGACTAGCGGAAGAGACCCAGTACTTC. Protein: CSATEGLAEETQYF.

The chain carries TRBV7-2 and TRBJ2-6; TRBD2 is a possible D gene (5 bases). The CDR3 is 18 amino acids. Trimming pared 2 bases from V and 1 base from J, leaving 15 bases between. Germline V gene sequence: CDR1 SGHTA, CDR2 FQGNSA. The CDR3 DNA reads TGTGCCAGCAGCTTAATATCGGGGTCTCGATCTGGGGCCAACGTCCTGACTTTC. It codes for CASSLISGSRSGANVLTF.

In DNA form, the CDR3 reads TGTGCCAGCAGCCCAGGCCGGGGGGCGGCGGATGAAAAACTGTTTTTT. Protein product: CASSPGRGAADEKLFF. V and J are TRBV9 and TRBJ1-4, with a weak D call TRBD1 (6 bases). The CDR3 loop spans 16 amino acids. V lost 4 bases and J 6 bases, leaving 19 bases between the germline ends. CDR1 SGDLS and CDR2 YYNGEE come from the germline V gene. The full variable domain, with the rest looked up from reference TRBV9 and TRBJ1-4, is DSGVTQTPKHLITATGQRVTLRCSPRSGDLSVYWYQQSLDQGLQFLIQYYNGEERAKGNILERFSAQQFPDLHSELNLSSLELGDSALYFCASSPGRGAADEKLFFGSGTQLSVL.